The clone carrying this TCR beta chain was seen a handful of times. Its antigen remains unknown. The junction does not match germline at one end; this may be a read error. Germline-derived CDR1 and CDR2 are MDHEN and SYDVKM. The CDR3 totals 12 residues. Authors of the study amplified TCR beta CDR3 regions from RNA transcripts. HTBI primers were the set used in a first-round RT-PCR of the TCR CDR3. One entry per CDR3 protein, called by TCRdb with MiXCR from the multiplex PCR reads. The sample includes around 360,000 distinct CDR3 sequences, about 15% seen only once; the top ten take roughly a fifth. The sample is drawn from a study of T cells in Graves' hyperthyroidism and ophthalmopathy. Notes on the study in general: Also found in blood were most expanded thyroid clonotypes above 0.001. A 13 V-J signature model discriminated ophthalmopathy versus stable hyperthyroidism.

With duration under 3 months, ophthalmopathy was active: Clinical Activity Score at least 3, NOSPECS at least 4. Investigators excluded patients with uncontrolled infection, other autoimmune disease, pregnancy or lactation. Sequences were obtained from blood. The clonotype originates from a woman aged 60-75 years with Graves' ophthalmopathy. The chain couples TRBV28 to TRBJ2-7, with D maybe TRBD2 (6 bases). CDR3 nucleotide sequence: TGTGCCAGCACTACGTACTTAGCGGAGCGGTACTTC. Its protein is CASTTYLAERYF.